The 10 T cell receptor beta chains in this list originate from one sample, sequenced in a study of shared clonotypes between healthy human individuals. CD45RO-negative, CCR7-selected cells formed the naive CD8 fraction, which excluded terminally differentiated effector memory CD45RA+ cells. Clones were read by immunoSEQ multiplex PCR, and TCRdb kept only the in-frame ones, dropping some. Of more than 500,000 clones in the sample, roughly 95% were seen once. Input material: naive CD8+ T cells sorted from blood. The receptors come from a woman between 25 and 40 years old in good health.

The chain links TRBV9 to TRBJ2-2, with TRBD2 matching over 10 bases. Germline CDR1 reads SGDLS; CDR2 reads YYNGEE. V dropped 0 bases and J dropped 1; count of bases not matched to a gene: 0. This CDR3 spans 16 amino acids. The CDR3 DNA reads TGTGCCAGCAGCGTAGGACTAGCGGGGAACACCGGGGAGCTGTTTTTT. Encoded protein: CASSVGLAGNTGELFF.

The CDR3 sequence is CATSFGLSYEQYF. CDR3 DNA sequence: TGTGCCACCAGCTTCGGGCTCTCCTACGAGCAGTACTTC. The genes are TRBV15 and TRBJ2-7; D remains unclear. The CDR3 has 13 residues. The V end was cut by 5 bases, the J end by 0 bases, with 8 bases between. Germline assignment: CDR1 LNHNV and CDR2 YYDKDF (reference sequence). Filled out from reference TRBV15 and TRBJ2-7, the complete variable domain reads DAMVIQNPRYQVTQFGKPVTLSCSQTLNHNVMYWYQQKSSQAPKLLFHYYDKDFNNEADTPDNFQSRRPNTSFCFLDIRSPGLGDTAMYLCATSFGLSYEQYFGPGTRLTVT.

This chain links TRBV5-6 with TRBJ1-1; no reliable D call. CDR3 length: 12 residues. Germline V gives CDR1 SGHDT, CDR2 YYEEEE. The ends were cut back, 4 bases at V and 7 bases at J, with 11 bases in the middle. The CDR3 coding sequence is TGTGCCAGCAGCCTTCGTTGGGGTGAAGCTTTCTTT. This translates into CASSLRWGEAFF.

The rearrangement joins TRBV19 to TRBJ2-1, with a tentative D call TRBD1 (6 bases). CDR1 is LNHDA and CDR2 is SQIVND in the germline V gene (reference sequence). Deletions cut 6 bases from V and 8 bases from J, with 20 bases between. The CDR3 runs to 15 residues. As DNA, the CDR3 is TGTGCCAGTAGGCCGGGACACGGTATGGTCCATGAGCAGTTCTTC. Residues: CASRPGHGMVHEQFF.

The chain carries TRBV5-1 and TRBJ1-6; D ambiguous. This CDR3 comprises 15 residues. Germline CDR1 reads SGHRS; CDR2 reads YFSETQ. Trimming removed 0 bases from V and 7 bases from J, with 11 bases in between. CDR3 coding DNA: TGCGCCAGCAGCTTGGTCGGGCGACGGAATTCACCCCTCCACTTT. It yields the protein CASSLVGRRNSPLHF.

This chain uses TRBV10-3 with TRBJ2-7; D is uncertain. The germline gives CDR1 ENHRY, CDR2 SYGVKD. Between the trimmed V and J ends, which lost 7 bases and 3 bases, there was a span of 7 bases. The CDR3 totals 11 residues. CDR3 residues: CAIKWGYEQYF. Here the CDR3 DNA reads TGTGCCATCAAATGGGGCTACGAGCAGTACTTC.

The gene calls are TRBV28 and TRBJ1-1; D ambiguous. The length of the CDR3 is 13 residues. Deletions cut 6 bases from V and 4 bases from J, with 12 bases between. Looked up from germline, CDR1 is MDHEN and CDR2 is SYDVKM. CDR3 coding DNA: TGTGCCAGCAGACTAAGGGTTATCACTGAAGCTTTCTTT. Protein: CASRLRVITEAFF.

This chain uses TRBV27 with TRBJ2-7, with 7 bases that match TRBD1. The CDR3 spans 14 residues. The germline gives CDR1 MNHEY, CDR2 SMNVEV (reference sequence). The trim removed 5 bases at V and 2 bases at J, leaving 6 bases unmatched. The CDR3 bases are TGTGCCAGCAGTCCGACGACAGGGCCCTACGAGCAGTACTTC. Protein: CASSPTTGPYEQYF.

The chain carries TRBV7-8 and TRBJ2-1; the D gene is possibly TRBD2 (6 bases). This CDR3 has 14 residues. From germline, CDR1 is SGHVS and CDR2 FQNEAQ. Trimming took off 1 base at V and 7 bases at J, with 11 bases between the two ends. CDR3 sequence (DNA): TGTGCCAGCAGCTTAGTCGGGAGCGGGAATGAGCAGTTCTTC. Translation: CASSLVGSGNEQFF.

The genes are TRBV15 and TRBJ1-4; unclear D gene. Germline-derived CDR1 and CDR2 are LNHNV and YYDKDF (reference sequence). The CDR3 is made up of 12 amino acids. V was clipped by 0 bases and J by 11 bases, with 7 bases between them. DNA for the CDR3: TGTGCCACCAGCAGAGATAACAGCAAACTGTTTTTT. Translated, it gives CATSRDNSKLFF.